This section outlines one TCR beta chain sequence together with its context. This specimen comes from a study of blood T cell repertoires in COVID-19. About the research overall: Samples taken during acute and convalescent COVID-19 were collected in the United States, Italy and Spain. Nucleic acid was either cDNA or gDNA, and it came from T cells, B-cell-depleted T cells, or PBMCs.

As originally analysed: Reference gene primer amplification gave estimated nucleated cell counts. The data were produced by immunoSEQ multiplex PCR, yet TCRdb's version contains in-frame clones alone and is incomplete. V and J calls and clone size come straight from that table; D and trimming were deduced from the DNA. The sample includes roughly 180,000 clones, more than 70% seen only once; the top ten take approximately 4%. The sample was peripheral blood. The source is a woman aged 25 to 39 with acute or convalescent COVID-19.

DNA for the CDR3: TGTGCCTGGAGTGTACTAGGGAACACTGAAGCTTTCTTT. This translates into CAWSVLGNTEAFF. V gene TRBV30 combines with J gene TRBJ1-1, with D unclear. This CDR3 contains 13 residues. The V end lost 0 bases, the J end lost 1 base, and 6 bases lay between the germline ends. The germline V gene has CDR1 GTSNPN and CDR2 SVGIG (reference sequence).